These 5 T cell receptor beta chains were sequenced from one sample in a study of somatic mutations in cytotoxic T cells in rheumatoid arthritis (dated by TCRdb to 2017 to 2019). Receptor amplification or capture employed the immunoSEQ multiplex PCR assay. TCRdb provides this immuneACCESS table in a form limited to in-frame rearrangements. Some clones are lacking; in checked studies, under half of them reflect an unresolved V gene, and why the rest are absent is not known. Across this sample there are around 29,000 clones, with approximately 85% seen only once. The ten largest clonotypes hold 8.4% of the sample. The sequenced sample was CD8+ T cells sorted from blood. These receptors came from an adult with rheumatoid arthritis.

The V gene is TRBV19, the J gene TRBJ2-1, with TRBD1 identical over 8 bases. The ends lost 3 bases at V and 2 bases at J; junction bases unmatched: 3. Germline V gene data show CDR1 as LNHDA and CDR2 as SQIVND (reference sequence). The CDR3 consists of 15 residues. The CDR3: CASSIDRGTYNEQFF. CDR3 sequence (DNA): TGTGCCAGTAGTATCGACAGGGGAACCTACAATGAGCAGTTCTTC.

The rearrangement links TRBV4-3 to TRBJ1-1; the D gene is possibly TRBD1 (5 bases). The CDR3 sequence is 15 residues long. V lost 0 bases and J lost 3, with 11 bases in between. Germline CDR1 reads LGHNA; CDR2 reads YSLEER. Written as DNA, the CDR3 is TGCGCCAGCAGCCAAGATTGGGAAGGGGACACTGAAGCTTTCTTT. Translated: CASSQDWEGDTEAFF.

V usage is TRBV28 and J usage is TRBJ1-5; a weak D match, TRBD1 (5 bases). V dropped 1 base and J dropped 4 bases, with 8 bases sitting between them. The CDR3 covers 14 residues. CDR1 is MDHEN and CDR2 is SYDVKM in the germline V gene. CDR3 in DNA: TGTGCCAGCAGTTTATCAGGGATTAATCAGCCCCAGCATTTT. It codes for CASSLSGINQPQHF.

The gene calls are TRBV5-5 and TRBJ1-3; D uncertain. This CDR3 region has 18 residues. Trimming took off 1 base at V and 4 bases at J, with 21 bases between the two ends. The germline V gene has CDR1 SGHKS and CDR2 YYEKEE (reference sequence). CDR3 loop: CASSLSPSTEPFGNTIYF. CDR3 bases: TGTGCCAGCAGCTTGTCCCCCTCGACTGAGCCCTTCGGAAACACCATATATTTT.

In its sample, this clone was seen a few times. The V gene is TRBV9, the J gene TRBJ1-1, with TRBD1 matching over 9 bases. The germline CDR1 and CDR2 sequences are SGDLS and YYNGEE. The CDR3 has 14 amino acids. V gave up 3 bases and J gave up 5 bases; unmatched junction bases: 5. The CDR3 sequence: CASSGTGAGTEAFF. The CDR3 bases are TGTGCCAGCAGCGGGACAGGGGCAGGGACTGAAGCTTTCTTT. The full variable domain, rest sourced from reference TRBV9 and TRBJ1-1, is DSGVTQTPKHLITATGQRVTLRCSPRSGDLSVYWYQQSLDQGLQFLIQYYNGEERAKGNILERFSAQQFPDLHSELNLSSLELGDSALYFCASSGTGAGTEAFFGQGTRLTVV.